The T cell receptor beta chain described here comes from a study of cytomegalovirus exposure and HLA in healthy donors. Germline V gene sequence: CDR1 KGHSY, CDR2 FQNENV. With V trimmed by 1 base and J by 6 bases, 9 bases remained unmatched. The length of the CDR3 is 16 residues. Healthy individuals who donated bone marrow served as the donors. The PCR used 60 Vbeta and 13 Jbeta primers. Per the original data handling: Later, an analysis found about 80 million unique TCR beta chains, and about 9.9 million of these were shared. Clones were sequenced by immunoSEQ multiplex PCR, and TCRdb holds only the in-frame ones, with some missing. V and J calls and clone size are given by that table; D and trimming were obtained from the DNA. The sample includes roughly 170,000 clones, around 83% seen only once; the top ten take roughly 1.6%.

This TCR derives from a man aged 50 to 60 in good health and CMV-seronegative. The sequenced material came from PBMCs. V usage is TRBV16 and J usage is TRBJ1-5; 7 bases agree with TRBD1. The DNA for the CDR3 is TGTGCCAGCAGCCAATATTTCGACAGGGCAACTCAGCCCCAGCATTTT. Encoded protein: CASSQYFDRATQPQHF. The variable domain in full, with the rest retrieved from reference TRBV16 and TRBJ1-5, is GEEVAQTPKHLVRGEGQKAKLYCAPIKGHSYVFWYQQVLKNEFKFLISFQNENVFDETGMPKERFSAKCLPNSPCSLEIQATKLEDSAVYFCASSQYFDRATQPQHFGDGTRLSIL.